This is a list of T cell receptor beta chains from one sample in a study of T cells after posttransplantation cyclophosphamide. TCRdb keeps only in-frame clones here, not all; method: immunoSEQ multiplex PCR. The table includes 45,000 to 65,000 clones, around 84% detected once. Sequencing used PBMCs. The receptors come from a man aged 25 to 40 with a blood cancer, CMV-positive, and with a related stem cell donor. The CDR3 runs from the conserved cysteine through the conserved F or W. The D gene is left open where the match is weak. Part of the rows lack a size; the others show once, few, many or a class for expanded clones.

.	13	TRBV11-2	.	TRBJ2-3	TGTGCCAGCAGCTTAAGAGGCACAGATACGCAGTATTTT	CASSLRGTDTQYF
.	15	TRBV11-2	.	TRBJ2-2	TGTGCCAGCAGCTTAGTCCCCCGCGCTACCGGGGAGCTGTTTTTT	CASSLVPRATGELFF
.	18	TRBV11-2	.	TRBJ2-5	TGTGCCAGCAGCTGGGGGCTGACGCGGACTAGGGCTGGGGAGACCCAGTACTTC	CASSWGLTRTRAGETQYF
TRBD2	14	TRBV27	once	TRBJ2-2	TGTGCCAGCAGTTCCGGGAGGCTCGACGGGGAGCTGTTTTTT	CASSSGRLDGELFF
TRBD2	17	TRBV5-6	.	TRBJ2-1	TGTGCCAGCAGCTTGGGTCCGGGACTAGCGCTTTACAATGAGCAGTTCTTC	CASSLGPGLALYNEQFF
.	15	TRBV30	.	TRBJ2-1	TGTGCCTGGAGTGTCGCGGGAAATTTTTTCAATGAGCAGTTCTTC	CAWSVAGNFFNEQFF
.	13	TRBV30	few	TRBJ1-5	TGTGCCTGGAGCCACGACCTAGGTAGGTCCCAGCATTTT	CAWSHDLGRSQHF
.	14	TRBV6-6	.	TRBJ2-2	TGTGCCAGCAGCAAAACGGGTTTTTCCGGGGAGCTGTTTTTT	CASSKTGFSGELFF
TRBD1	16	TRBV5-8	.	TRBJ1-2	TGTGCCAGCAGCTTGGGATCTGACAGGGGGTACTATGGCTACACCTTC	CASSLGSDRGYYGYTF
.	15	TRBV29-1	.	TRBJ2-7	TGCAGCGTTGTTGAGGATGATATTGGGTCCTACGAGCAGTACTTC	CSVVEDDIGSYEQYF
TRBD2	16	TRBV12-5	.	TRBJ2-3	TGTGCTAGTGTTGCAGACGGACTAGCGGGCACAGATACGCAGTATTTT	CASVADGLAGTDTQYF
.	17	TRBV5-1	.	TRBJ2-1	TGCGCCAGCAGCTTGTTTCCGGGAGAGAGCTCCTACAATGAGCAGTTCTTC	CASSLFPGESSYNEQFF
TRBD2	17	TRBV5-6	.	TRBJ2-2	TGTGCCAGCAGCTTCCCTCCTAGCGGACTTAAAACCGGGGAGCTGTTTTTT	CASSFPPSGLKTGELFF
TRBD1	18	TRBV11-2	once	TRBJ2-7	TGTGCCAGCAGCTTAGATTATGCCCTTACAGGGGCCATCTACGAGCAGTACTTC	CASSLDYALTGAIYEQYF
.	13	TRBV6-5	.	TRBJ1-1	TGTGCCAGCAGTTACTCGAGGGCAGGTCAAGCTTTCTTT	CASSYSRAGQAFF